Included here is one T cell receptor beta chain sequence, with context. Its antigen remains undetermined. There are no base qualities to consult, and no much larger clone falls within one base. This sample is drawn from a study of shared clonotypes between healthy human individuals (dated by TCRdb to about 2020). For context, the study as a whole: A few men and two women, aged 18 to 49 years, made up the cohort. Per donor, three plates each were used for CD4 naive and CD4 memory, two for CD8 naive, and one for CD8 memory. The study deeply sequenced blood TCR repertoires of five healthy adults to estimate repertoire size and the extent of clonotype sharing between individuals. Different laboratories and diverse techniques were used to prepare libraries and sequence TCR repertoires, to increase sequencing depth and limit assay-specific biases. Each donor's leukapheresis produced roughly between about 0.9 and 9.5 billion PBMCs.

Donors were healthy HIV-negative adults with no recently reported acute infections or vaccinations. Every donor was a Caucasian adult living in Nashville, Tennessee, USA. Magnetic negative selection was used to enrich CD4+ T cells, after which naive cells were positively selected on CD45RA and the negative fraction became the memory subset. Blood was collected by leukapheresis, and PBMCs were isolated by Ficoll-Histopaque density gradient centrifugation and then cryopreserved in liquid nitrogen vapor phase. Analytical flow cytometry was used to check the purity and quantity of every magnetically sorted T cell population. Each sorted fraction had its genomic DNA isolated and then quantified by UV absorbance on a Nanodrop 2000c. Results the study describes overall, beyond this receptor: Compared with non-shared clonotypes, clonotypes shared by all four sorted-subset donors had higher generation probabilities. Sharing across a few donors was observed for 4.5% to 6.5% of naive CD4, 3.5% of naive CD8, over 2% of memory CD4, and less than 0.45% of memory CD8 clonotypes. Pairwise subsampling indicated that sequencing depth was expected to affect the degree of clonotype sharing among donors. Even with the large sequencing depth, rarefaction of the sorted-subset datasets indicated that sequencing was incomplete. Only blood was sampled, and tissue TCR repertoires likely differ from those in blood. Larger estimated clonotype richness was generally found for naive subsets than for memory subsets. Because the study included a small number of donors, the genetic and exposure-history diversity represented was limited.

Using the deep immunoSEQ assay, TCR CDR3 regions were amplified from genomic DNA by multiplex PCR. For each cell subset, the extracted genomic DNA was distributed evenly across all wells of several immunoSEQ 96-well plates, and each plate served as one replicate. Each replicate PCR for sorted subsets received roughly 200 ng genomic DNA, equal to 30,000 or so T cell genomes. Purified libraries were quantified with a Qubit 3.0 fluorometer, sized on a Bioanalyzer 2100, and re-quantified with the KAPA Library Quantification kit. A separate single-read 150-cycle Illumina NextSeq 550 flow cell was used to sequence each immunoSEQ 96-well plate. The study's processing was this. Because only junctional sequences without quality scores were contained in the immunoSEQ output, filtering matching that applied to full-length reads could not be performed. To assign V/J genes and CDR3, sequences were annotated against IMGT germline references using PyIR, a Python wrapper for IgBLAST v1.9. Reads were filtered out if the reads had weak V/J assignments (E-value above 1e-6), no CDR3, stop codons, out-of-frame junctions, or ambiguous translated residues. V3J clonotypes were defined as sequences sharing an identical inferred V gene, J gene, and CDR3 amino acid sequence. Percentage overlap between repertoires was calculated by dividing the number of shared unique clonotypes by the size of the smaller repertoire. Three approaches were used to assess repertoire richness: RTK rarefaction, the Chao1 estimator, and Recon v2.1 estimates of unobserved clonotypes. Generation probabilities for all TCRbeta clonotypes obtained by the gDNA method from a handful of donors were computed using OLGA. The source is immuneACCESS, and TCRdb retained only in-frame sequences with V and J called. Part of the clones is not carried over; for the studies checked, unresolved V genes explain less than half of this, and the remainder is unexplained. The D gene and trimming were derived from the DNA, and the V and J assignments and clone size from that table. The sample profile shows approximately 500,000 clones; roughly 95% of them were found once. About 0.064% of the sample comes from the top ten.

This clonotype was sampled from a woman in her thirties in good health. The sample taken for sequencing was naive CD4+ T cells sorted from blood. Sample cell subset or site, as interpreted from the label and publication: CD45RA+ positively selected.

The base sequence is TGCGCCAGCAGCTTCCCTCCTTCGAGCGGGACAAATTCCTACGAGCAGTACTTC. Translated, this is CASSFPPSSGTNSYEQYF. The rearrangement combines TRBV5-1 with TRBJ2-7, with TRBD2 tentatively as D gene (7 bases match). CDR1 and CDR2 are drawn from the germline V gene: SGHRS, YFSETQ. Measured from the cysteine to the phenylalanine, the CDR3 is 18 residues long. The entry retains the CDR3 DNA only, 54 bases that are in frame from base 1. Trimming at the junction amounts to 2 bases on V and 1 base on J, and the germline ends lie 22 bases apart.